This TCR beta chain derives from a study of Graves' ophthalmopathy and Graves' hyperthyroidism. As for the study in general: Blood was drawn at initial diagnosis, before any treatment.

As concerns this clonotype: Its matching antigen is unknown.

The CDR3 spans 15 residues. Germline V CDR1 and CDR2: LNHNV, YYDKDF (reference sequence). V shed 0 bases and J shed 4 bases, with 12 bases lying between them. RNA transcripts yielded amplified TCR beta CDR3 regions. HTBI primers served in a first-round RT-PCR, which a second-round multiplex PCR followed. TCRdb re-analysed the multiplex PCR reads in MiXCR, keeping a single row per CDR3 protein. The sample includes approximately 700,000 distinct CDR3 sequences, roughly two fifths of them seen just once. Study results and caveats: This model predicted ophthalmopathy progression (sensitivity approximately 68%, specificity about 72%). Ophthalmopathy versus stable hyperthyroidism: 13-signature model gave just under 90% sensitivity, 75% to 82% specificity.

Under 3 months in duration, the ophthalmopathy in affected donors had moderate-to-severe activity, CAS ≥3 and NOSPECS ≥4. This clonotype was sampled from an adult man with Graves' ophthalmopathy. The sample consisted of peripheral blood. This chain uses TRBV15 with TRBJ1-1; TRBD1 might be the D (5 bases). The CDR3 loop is CATSREQARSTEAFF. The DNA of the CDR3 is TGTGCCACCAGCAGAGAACAGGCAAGGAGCACTGAAGCTTTCTTT.